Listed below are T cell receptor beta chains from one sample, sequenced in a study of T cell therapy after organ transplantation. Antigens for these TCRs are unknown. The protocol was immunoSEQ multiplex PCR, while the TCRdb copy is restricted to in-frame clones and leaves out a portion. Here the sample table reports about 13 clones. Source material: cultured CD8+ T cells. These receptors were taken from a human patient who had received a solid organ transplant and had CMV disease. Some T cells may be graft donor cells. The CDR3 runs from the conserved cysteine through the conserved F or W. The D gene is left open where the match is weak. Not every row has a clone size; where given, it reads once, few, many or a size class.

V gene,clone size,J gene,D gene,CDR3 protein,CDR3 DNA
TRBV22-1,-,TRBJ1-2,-,CPGRIATRKTYGYTF,TGTCCTGGGAGAATAGCGACGAGAAAGACCTATGGCTACACCTTC
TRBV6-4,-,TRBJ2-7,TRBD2,CASSEAWTSGKLYYEQYF,TGTGCCAGCAGTGAAGCCTGGACTAGCGGGAAACTATACTACGAGCAGTACTTC
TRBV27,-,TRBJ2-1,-,CASSFTGQGEQFF,TGTGCCAGCAGTTTCACAGGGCAGGGTGAGCAGTTCTTC
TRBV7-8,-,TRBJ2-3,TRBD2,CASSSRGTSETTDTQYF,TGTGCCAGCAGCTCTCGAGGGACTAGCGAAACCACAGATACGCAGTATTTT
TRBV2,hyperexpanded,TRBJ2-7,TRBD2,CASSEAWTSGKLYYEQYF,TGTGCCAGCAGTGAAGCCTGGACTAGCGGGAAACTATACTACGAGCAGTACTTC
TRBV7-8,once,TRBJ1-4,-,CASSFIASPNNEKLFF,TGTGCCAGCAGCTTTATTGCCAGCCCGAATAATGAAAAACTGTTTTTT
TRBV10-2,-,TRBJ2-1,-,CASSENNEQFF,TGCGCCAGCAGTGAGAACAATGAGCAGTTCTTC